This TCR beta chain was sequenced during a study of cytomegalovirus exposure and HLA in healthy donors. This CDR3 region has 14 residues. Germline V lookup: CDR1 SGHAT, CDR2 FQDESV (reference sequence). J gave up 13 bases and V 4 bases, and 9 bases lay outside the gene matches. Primers included in the PCR were 60 Vbeta and 13 Jbeta primers. TCRdb keeps only in-frame clones here, not all; method: immunoSEQ multiplex PCR. The sample holds some 150,000 clones, approximately 80% seen once. The sequenced sample was PBMCs. The source of this sequence is a woman aged 18-29 years in good health and CMV-seronegative. V gene TRBV11-1 combines with J gene TRBJ1-6; 8 nucleotides agree with TRBD1. This chain's CDR3 is CASSSDRGRVPLHF. CDR3 nucleotides: TGTGCCAGCAGCTCCGACAGGGGAAGGGTCCCCCTCCACTTT.